Shown below are 9 T cell receptor beta chains from a single sample sequenced in a study of T-cell memory formation after mild COVID-19. TCRdb re-analysed the 5' RACE reads in MiXCR, keeping a single row per CDR3 protein. The table includes over 350,000 distinct CDR3 sequences, roughly 15% detected once. Sequencing input: PBMCs or a T cell subset sorted from them (not recorded which). These TCRs come from a man between 18 and 29 years old who had mild COVID-19 (a few samples of this study predate the infection). Cell type and time point are not known.

The rearrangement links TRBV6-5 to TRBJ2-3; no reliable D call. Germline-derived CDR1 and CDR2 are MNHEY and SVGAGI. This CDR3 has 11 residues. Trimming took 6 bases from V and 5 from J, leaving 6 bases between them. In DNA, the CDR3 is TGTGCCAGCAGGACTTTAGATACGCAGTATTTT. Encoded protein: CASRTLDTQYF.

V is TRBV6-2 or TRBV6-3 and J is TRBJ1-6; no clear D gene. The CDR3 totals 14 residues. CDR1 and CDR2 (germline): MNHEY, SVGEGT. V lost 2 bases, J lost 6 bases, and 8 bases lay in between. CDR3 region: CASSYVETNSPLHF. CDR3 nucleotides: TGTGCCAGCAGTTACGTTGAAACTAATTCACCCCTCCACTTT.

The rearrangement uses TRBV20-1 and TRBJ1-5, with TRBD1 matching over 9 bases. The CDR3 extends over 13 amino acids. Per germline, CDR1 DFQATT and CDR2 SNEGSKA (reference sequence). Trimming at V came to 5 bases and at J to 6 bases, leaving 5 bases not matched to a gene. The CDR3 spells CSAETGGSQPQHF. CDR3 nucleotide sequence: TGCAGTGCTGAGACAGGGGGGAGTCAGCCCCAGCATTTT.

The CDR3 loop is CASRDRVVSTQYF. The CDR3 nucleotides are TGTGCCAGCAGGGACAGGGTGGTTAGTACGCAGTATTTT. The chain carries TRBV6-1 and TRBJ2-3; 8 nucleotides agree with TRBD1. The CDR3 sequence is 13 residues long. The germline V gene encodes CDR1 MNHNS and CDR2 SASEGT. The V segment lost 6 bases and the J segment 8 bases; nucleotides outside the gene matches: 7.

This sequence joins TRBV7-9 and TRBJ1-2; D possibly corresponds to TRBD1 (5 bases). CDR1 and CDR2 (germline): SEHNR, FQNEAQ (reference sequence). The CDR3 loop spans 14 amino acids. V was pared by 1 base and J by 8 bases, with 14 bases between. The CDR3: CASSLGSGHGGYTF. CDR3 in DNA: TGTGCCAGCAGCTTAGGTTCCGGACACGGCGGCTACACCTTC.

This clonotype was observed a few times. The chain couples TRBV7-2 to TRBJ2-5, with 10 bases identical to TRBD2. CDR3 length: 15 residues. J lost 5 bases, V lost 6 bases, and 9 bases had no gene match. From germline, CDR1 is SGHTA and CDR2 FQGNSA. In DNA, the CDR3 is TGTGCCAGCAGTAGATCTAGCGGGGGAAGGGAGACCCAGTACTTC. Translation gives CASSRSSGGRETQYF.

This clonotype was counted only a few times. The chain recombines TRBV7-2 with TRBJ2-3; 7 nucleotides line up with TRBD2. CDR3 length: 15 residues. Per germline, CDR1 SGHTA and CDR2 FQGNSA. The J segment lost 8 bases and the V segment lost 8 bases, leaving 16 bases of the junction unmatched. The CDR3 here is CASRNRDYSASTQYF. DNA for the CDR3: TGTGCCAGCCGGAACCGGGACTACAGCGCAAGTACGCAGTATTTT.

V gene TRBV5-5 combines with J gene TRBJ1-2; D is unresolved. CDR1 and CDR2 (germline): SGHKS, YYEKEE (reference sequence). V was pared by 3 bases and J by 0 bases, with 9 bases between. The CDR3 is 14 amino acids. Here the CDR3 DNA reads TGTGCCAGCAGCTCACAGATTTCTAACTATGGCTACACCTTC. It translates to CASSSQISNYGYTF.

This clonotype showed up just a few times. J is TRBJ2-7 and V is TRBV11-2; a possible D gene is TRBD2 (6 bases). Trimming took off 3 bases at V and 3 bases at J, with 12 bases between the two ends. The CDR3 spans 14 residues. Germline assignment: CDR1 SGHAT and CDR2 FQNNGV. CDR3 sequence reads: CASSFPGLNYEQYF. In DNA, the CDR3 is TGTGCCAGCAGCTTTCCGGGACTCAACTACGAGCAGTACTTC.